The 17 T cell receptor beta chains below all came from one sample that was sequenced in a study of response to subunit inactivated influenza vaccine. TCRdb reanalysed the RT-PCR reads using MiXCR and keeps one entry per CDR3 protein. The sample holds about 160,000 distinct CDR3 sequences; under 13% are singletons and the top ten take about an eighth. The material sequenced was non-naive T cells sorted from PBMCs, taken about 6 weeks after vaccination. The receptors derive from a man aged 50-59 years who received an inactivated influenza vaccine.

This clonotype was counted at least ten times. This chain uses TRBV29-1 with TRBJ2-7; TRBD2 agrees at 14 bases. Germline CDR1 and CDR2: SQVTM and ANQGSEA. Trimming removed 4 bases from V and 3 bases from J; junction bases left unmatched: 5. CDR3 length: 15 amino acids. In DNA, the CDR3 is TGCAGCGTTGGTATCGGGACTAGCGGGGGCTACGAGCAGTACTTC. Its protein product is CSVGIGTSGGYEQYF.

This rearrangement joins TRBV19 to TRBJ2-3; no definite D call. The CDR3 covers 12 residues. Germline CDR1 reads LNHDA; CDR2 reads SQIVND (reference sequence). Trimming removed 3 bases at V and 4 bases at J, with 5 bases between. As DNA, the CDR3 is TGTGCCAGTAGTATTTCCGCAGATACGCAGTATTTT. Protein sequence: CASSISADTQYF.

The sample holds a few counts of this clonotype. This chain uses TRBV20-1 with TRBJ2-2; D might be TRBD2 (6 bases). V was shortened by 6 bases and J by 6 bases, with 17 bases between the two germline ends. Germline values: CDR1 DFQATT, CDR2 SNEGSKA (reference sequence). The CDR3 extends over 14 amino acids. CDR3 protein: CSAPQLAGAGELFF. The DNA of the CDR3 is TGCAGTGCCCCCCAACTAGCCGGGGCCGGGGAGCTGTTTTTT.

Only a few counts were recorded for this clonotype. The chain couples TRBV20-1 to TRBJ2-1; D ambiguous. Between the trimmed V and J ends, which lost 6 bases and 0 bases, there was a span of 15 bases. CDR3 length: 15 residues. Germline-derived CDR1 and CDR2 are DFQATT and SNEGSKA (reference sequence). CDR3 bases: TGCAGTGCCCCAGATCGGACGAGCTCCTACAATGAGCAGTTCTTC. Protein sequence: CSAPDRTSSYNEQFF.

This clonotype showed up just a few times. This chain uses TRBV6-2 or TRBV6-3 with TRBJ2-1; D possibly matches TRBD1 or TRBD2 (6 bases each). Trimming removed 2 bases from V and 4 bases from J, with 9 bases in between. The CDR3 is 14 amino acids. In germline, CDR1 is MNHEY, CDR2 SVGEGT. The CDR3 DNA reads TGTGCCAGCAGTTACGGAGGGGGATACAATGAGCAGTTCTTC. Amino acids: CASSYGGGYNEQFF.

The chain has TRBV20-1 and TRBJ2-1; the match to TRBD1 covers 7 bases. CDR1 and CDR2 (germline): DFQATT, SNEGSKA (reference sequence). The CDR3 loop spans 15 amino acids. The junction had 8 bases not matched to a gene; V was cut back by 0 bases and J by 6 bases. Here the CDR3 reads CSARDHLTGINEQFF. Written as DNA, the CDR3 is TGCAGTGCTAGAGACCATCTGACAGGGATCAATGAGCAGTTCTTC.

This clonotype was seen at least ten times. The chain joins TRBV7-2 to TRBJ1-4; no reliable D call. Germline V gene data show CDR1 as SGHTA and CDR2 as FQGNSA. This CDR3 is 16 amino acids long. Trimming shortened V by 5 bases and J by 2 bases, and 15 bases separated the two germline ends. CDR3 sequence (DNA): TGTGCCAGCAGCGAACGTCCTGGTCCGACTAATGAAAAACTGTTTTTT. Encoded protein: CASSERPGPTNEKLFF.

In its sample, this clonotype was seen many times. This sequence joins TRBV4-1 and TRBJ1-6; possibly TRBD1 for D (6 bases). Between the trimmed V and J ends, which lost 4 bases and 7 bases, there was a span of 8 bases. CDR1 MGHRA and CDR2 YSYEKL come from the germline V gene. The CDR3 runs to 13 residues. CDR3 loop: CASSPGVNSPLHF. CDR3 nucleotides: TGCGCCAGCAGCCCAGGGGTGAATTCACCCCTCCACTTT.

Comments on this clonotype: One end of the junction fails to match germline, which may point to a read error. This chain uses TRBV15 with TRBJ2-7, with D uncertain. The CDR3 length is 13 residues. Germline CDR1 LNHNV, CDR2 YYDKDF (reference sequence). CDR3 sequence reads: CATSGIVSDEQYF. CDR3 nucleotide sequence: TGTGCCACCAGCGGAATTGTCTCCGACGAGCAGTACTTC.

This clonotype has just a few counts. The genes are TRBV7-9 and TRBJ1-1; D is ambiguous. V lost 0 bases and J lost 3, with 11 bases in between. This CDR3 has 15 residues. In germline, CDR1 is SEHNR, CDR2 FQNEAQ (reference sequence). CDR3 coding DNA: TGTGCCAGCAGCTTAGCGCGGTCCGGGTACACTGAAGCTTTCTTT. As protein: CASSLARSGYTEAFF.

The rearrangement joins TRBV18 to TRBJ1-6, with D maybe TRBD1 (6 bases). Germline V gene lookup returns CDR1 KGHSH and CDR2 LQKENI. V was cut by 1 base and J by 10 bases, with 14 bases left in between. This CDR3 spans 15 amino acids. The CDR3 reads CASSPRTGHLSPLHF. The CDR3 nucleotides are TGTGCCAGCTCACCACGTACGGGACATCTCTCACCCCTCCACTTT.

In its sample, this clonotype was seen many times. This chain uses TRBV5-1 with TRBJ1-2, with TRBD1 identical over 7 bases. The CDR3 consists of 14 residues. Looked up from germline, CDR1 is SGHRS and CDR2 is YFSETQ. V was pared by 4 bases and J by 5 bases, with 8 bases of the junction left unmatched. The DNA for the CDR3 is TGCGCCAGCAGCCCGGGGACAGCAGAATATGGCTACACCTTC. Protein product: CASSPGTAEYGYTF.

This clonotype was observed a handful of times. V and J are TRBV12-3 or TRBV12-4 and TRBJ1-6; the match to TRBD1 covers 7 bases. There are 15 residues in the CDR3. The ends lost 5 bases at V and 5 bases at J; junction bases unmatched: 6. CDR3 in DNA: TGTGCCAGCAGTGTCCGGGACAGAGATAATTCACCCCTCCACTTT. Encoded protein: CASSVRDRDNSPLHF.

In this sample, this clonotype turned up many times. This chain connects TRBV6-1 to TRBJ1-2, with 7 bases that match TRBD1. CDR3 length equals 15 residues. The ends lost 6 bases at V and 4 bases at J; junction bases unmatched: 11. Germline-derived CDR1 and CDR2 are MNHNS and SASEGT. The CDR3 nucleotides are TGTGCCAGCAGACCACAGGGGTCGCATGGCTATGGCTACACCTTC. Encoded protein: CASRPQGSHGYGYTF.

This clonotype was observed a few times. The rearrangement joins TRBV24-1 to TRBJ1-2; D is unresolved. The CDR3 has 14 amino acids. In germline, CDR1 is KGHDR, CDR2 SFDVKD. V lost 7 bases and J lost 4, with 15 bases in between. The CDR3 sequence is CATSDPDSVYGYTF. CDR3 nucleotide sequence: TGTGCCACCAGCGATCCAGACTCGGTCTATGGCTACACCTTC.

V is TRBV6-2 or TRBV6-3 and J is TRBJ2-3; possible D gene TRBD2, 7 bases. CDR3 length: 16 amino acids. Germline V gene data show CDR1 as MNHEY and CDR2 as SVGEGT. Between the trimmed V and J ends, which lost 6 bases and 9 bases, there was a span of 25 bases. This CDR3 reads CASRSLGGGAVSTQYF. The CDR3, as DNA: TGTGCCAGCAGGTCCCTTGGTGGGGGGGCCGTATCGACGCAGTATTTT.

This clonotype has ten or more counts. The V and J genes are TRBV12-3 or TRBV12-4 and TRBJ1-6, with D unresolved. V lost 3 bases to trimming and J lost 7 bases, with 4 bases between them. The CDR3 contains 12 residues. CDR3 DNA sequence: TGTGCCAGCAGTTTCTTGAATTCACCCCTCCACTTT. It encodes CASSFLNSPLHF.